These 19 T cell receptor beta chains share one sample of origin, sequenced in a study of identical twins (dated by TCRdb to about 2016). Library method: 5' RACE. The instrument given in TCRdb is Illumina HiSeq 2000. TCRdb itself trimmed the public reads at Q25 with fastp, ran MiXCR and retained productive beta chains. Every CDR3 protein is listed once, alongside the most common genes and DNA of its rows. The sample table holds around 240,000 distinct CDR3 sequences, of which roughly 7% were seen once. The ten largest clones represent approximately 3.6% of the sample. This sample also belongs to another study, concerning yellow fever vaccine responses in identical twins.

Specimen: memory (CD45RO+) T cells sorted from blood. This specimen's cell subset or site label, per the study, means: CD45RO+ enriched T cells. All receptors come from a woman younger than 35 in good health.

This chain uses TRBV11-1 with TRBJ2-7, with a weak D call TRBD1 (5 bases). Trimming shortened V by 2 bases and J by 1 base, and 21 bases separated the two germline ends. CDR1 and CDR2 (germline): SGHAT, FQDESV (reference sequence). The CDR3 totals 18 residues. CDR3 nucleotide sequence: TGTGCCAGCAGCTTAATTGACAGTCATGGGTTTACTTCCTACGAGCAGTACTTC. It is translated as CASSLIDSHGFTSYEQYF.

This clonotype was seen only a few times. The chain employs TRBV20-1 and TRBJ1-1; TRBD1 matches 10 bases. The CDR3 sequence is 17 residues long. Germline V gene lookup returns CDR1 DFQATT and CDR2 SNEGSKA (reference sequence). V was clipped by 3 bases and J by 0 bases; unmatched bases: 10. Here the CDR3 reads CSARRDRGSGMNTEAFF. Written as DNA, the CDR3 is TGCAGTGCTAGGAGGGACAGGGGTTCGGGCATGAACACTGAAGCTTTCTTT.

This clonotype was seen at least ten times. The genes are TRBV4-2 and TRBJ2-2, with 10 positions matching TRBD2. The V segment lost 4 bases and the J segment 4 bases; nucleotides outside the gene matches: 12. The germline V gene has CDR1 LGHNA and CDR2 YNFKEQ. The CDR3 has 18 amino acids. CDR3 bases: TGTGCCAGCAGCCCACGTAAGCGGGAGGGCCTGTTCACCGGGGAGCTGTTTTTT. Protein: CASSPRKREGLFTGELFF.

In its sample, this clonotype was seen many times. CDR3 in DNA: TGTGCCAGCAGTGTTGGCAGGACAAACAATGAGCAGTTCTTC. It codes for CASSVGRTNNEQFF. The chain has TRBV2 and TRBJ2-1; TRBD1 might be the D (5 bases). CDR1 is SNHLY, CDR2 FYNNEI, per germline. Trimming took off 4 bases at V and 5 bases at J, with 12 bases between the two ends. The CDR3 length is 14 residues.

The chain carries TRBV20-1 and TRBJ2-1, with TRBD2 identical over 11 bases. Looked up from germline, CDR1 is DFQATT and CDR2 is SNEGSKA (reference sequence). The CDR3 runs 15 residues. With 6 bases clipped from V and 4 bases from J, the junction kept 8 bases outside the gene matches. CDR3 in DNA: TGCAGTGCCGAGCTACTAGCGGGAGTATACAATGAGCAGTTCTTC. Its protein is CSAELLAGVYNEQFF.

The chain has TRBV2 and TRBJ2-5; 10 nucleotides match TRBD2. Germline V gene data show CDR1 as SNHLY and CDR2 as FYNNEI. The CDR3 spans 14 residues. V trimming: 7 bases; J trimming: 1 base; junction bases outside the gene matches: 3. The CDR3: CASIGLAVQETQYF. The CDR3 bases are TGTGCCAGCATCGGACTAGCGGTCCAAGAGACCCAGTACTTC. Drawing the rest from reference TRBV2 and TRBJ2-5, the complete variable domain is EPEVTQTPSHQVTQMGQEVILRCVPISNHLYFYWYRQILGQKVEFLVSFYNNEISEKSEIFDDQFSVERPDGSNFTLKIRSTKLEDSAMYFCASIGLAVQETQYFGPGTRLLVL.

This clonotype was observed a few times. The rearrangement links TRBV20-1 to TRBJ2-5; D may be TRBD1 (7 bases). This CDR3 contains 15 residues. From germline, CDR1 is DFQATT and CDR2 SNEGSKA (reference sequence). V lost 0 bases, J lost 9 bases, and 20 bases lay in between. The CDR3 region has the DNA TGCAGTGCTAGAGACGGGGGACAGCCCATGGGGTCCCAGTACTTC. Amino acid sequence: CSARDGGQPMGSQYF.

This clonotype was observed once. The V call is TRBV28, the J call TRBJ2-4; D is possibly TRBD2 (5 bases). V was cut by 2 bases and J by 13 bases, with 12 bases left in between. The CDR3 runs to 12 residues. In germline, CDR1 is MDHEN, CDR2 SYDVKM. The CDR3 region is CASSLPRTLQYF. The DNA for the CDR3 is TGTGCCAGCAGTTTACCTAGGACTCTGCAGTACTTC.

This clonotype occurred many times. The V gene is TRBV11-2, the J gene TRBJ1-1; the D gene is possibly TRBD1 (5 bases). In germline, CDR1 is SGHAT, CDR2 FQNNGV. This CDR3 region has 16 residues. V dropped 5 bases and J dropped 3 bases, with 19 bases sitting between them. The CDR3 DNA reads TGTGCCAGCAGCGAGGGTCCGCCCCGGGGGGACACTGAAGCTTTCTTT. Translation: CASSEGPPRGDTEAFF. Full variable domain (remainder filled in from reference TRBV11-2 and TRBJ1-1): EAGVAQSPRYKIIEKRQSVAFWCNPISGHATLYWYQQILGQGPKLLIQFQNNGVVDDSQLPKDRFSAERLKGVDSTLKIQPAKLEDSAVYLCASSEGPPRGDTEAFFGQGTRLTVV.

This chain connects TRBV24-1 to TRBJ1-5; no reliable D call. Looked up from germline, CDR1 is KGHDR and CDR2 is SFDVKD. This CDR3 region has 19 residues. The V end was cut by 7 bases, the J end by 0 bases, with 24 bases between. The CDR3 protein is CATRFACQEGWYSNQPQHF. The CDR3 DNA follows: TGTGCCACCAGGTTTGCTTGTCAGGAAGGATGGTATAGCAATCAGCCCCAGCATTTT.

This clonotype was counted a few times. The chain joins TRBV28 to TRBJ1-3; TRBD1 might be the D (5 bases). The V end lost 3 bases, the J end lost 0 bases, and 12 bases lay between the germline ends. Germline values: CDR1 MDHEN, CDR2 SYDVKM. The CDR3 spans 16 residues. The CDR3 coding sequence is TGTGCCAGCAGTTTTGTGGGACCGATCTCTGGAAACACCATATATTTT. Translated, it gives CASSFVGPISGNTIYF.

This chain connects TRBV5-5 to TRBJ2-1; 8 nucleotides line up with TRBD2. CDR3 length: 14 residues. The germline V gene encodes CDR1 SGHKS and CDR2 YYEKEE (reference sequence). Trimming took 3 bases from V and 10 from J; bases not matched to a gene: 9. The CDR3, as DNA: TGTGCCAGCAGCTCGATCCTAGCGGGCCAAGAGCAGTTCTTC. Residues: CASSSILAGQEQFF.

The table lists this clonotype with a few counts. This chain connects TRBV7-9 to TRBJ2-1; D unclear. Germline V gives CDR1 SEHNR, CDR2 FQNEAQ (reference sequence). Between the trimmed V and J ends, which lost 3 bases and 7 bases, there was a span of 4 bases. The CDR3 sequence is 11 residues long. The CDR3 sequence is CASSFANEQFF. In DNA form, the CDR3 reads TGTGCCAGCAGCTTTGCGAATGAGCAGTTCTTC.

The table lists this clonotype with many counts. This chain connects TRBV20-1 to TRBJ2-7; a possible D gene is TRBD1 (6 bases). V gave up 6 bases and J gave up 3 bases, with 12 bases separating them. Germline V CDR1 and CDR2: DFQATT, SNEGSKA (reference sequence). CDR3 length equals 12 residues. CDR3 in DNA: TGCAGTGCAGTGGCGGACAGCTACGAGCAGTACGTC. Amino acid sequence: CSAVADSYEQYV.

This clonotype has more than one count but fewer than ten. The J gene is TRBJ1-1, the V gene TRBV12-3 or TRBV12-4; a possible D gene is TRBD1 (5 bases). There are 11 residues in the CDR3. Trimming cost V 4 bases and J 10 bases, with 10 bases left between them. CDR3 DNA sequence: TGTGCCAGCAGTTCAGGGTTAGGAGCTTTCTTT. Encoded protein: CASSSGLGAFF.

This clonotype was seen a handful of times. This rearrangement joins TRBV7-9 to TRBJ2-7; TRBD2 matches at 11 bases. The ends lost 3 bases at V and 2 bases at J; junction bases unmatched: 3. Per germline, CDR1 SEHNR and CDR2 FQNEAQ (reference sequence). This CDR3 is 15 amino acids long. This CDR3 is CASSLGLAVTYEQYV. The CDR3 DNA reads TGTGCCAGCAGCTTGGGACTAGCGGTTACCTACGAGCAGTACGTC.

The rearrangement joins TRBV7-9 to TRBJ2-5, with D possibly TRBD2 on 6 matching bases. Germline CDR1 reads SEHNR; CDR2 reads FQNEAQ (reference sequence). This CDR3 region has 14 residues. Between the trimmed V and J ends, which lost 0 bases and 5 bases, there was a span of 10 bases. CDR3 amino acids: CASSLAAGRETQYF. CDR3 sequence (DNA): TGTGCCAGCAGCTTAGCCGCGGGGCGGGAGACCCAGTACTTC.

As DNA, the CDR3 is TGCGCCAGCAGCCAAGGGTTAGGTAATTCACCCCTCCACTTT. Protein sequence: CASSQGLGNSPLHF. V is TRBV4-1 and J is TRBJ1-6; D unresolved. The CDR3 covers 14 residues. Germline V gene lookup returns CDR1 MGHRA and CDR2 YSYEKL. Trimming cost V 1 base and J 6 bases, with 7 bases left between them.

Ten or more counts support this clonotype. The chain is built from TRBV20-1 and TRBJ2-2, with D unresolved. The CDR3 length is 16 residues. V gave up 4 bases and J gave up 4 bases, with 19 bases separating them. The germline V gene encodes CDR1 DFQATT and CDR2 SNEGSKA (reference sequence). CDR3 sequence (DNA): TGCAGTGCTACCCCGGTAGGGCAGCGCTTCACCGGGGAGCTGTTTTTT. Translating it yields CSATPVGQRFTGELFF.